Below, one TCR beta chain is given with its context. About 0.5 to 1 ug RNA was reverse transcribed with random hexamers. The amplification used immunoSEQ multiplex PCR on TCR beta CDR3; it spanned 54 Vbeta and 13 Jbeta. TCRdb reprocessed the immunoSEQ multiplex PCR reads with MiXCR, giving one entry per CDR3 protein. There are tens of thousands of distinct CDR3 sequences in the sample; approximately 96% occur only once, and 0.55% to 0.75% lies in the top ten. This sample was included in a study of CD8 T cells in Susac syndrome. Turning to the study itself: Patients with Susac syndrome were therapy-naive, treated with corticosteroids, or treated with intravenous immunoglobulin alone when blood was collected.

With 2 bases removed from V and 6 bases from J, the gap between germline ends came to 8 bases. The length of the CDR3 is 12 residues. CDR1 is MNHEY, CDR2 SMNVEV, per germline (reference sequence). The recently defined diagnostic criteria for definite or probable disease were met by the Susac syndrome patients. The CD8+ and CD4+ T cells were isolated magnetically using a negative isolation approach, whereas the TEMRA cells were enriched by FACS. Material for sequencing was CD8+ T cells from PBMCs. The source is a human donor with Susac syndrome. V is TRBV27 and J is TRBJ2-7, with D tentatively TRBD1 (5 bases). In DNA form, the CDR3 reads TGTGCCAGCAGTTTACGGCAGGGCGAGCAGTACTTC. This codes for CASSLRQGEQYF.